This TCR beta chain was sequenced for a study of PD-L1 blockade in urothelial cancer. Study in general: Blood gave a median about 140,000 T cells.

This clone occurred once. Sample time point: pretreatment peripheral blood. Enrolled patients showed locally advanced or metastatic urothelial carcinoma. A total of 1 to 8 samples per patient were collected pretreatment and on-treatment. Trimming took 7 bases from V and 3 from J; bases not matched to a gene: 7. From germline, CDR1 is SQVTM and CDR2 ANQGSEA. The CDR3 sequence is 13 residues long. The templates were synthetic TCR analogs, and they were spiked into each PCR. The assay was immunoSEQ multiplex PCR, and TCRdb's table has in-frame clones only and misses some. The sample yields fewer than 100,000 clones, over 80% seen once.

The specimen was PBMCs, collected around atezolizumab (anti-PD-L1) treatment. J is TRBJ1-2 and V is TRBV29-1; TRBD1 matches 8 bases. The origin of this receptor is a man aged 35 to 55 with urothelial cancer. The CDR3 loop is CSARQGPDYGYTF. In nucleotides, the CDR3 is TGCAGCGCCCGACAGGGGCCGGACTATGGCTACACCTTC.